This TCR beta chain was captured by sequencing in a study of cytomegalovirus exposure and HLA in healthy donors. Study findings and constraints: According to the study, approximately 150 TCR beta chains were cytomegalovirus-associated. Cytomegalovirus status, reportedly, was diagnosed with high specificity and sensitivity by the classifier. Most TCR sequences were seen very rarely across donors, but some public TCRs occurred in many.

A roughly 120-subject validation cohort, separate from the roughly 670-subject first cohort, supplied the donors. This clone has only a few counts. Its specificity is not known. The table came from immunoSEQ multiplex PCR; TCRdb's copy has only in-frame clones and leaves some out. The sample has about 130,000 clones, around nine tenths seen once; the top ten hold approximately 1.5%. Germline V gives CDR1 SNHLY, CDR2 FYNNEI. This CDR3 region has 14 residues. V gave up 5 bases and J gave up 9 bases, with 17 bases separating them. The specimen sequenced was PBMCs. The chain combines TRBV2 with TRBJ2-1; D remains unclear. This sequence originates from a man aged 25 to 40 in good health and CMV-seronegative. The CDR3, as DNA: TGTGCCAGCAGTCCTACCTCTACTACGGCTGAGCAGTTCTTC. Translating gives CASSPTSTTAEQFF. Together with reference TRBV2 and TRBJ2-1, the CDR3 gives the full variable domain: EPEVTQTPSHQVTQMGQEVILRCVPISNHLYFYWYRQILGQKVEFLVSFYNNEISEKSEIFDDQFSVERPDGSNFTLKIRSTKLEDSAMYFCASSPTSTTAEQFFGPGTRLTVL.